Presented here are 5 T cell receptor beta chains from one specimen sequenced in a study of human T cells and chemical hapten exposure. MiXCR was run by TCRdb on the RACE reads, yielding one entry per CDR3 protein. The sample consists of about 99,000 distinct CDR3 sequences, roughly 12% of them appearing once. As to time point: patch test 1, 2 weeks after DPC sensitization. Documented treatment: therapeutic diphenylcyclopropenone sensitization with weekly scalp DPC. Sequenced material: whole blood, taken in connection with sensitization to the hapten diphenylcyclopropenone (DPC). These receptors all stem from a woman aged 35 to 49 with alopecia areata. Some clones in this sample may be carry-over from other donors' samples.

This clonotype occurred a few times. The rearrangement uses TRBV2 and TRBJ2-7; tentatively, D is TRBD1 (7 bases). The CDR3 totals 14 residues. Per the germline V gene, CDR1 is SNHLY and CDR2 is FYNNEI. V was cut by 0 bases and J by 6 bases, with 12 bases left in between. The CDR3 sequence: CASSEAGGGFEQYF. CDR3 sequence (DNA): TGTGCCAGCAGTGAAGCAGGAGGGGGCTTCGAGCAGTACTTC.

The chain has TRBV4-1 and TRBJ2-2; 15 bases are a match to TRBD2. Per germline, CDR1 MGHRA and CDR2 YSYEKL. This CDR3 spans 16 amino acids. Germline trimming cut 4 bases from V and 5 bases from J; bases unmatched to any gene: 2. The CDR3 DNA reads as TGCGCCAGCAGCCGCGGACTAGCGGGAGGGACCGGGGAGCTGTTTTTT. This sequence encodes CASSRGLAGGTGELFF.

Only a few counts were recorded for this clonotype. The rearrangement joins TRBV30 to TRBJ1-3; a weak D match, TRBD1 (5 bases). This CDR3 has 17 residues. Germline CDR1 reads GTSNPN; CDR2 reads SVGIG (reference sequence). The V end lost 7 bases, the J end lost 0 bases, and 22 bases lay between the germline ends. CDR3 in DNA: TGTGCCTCCTCGTCACAGGCGCGTTTTAGCTCTGGAAACACCATATATTTT. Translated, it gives CASSSQARFSSGNTIYF.

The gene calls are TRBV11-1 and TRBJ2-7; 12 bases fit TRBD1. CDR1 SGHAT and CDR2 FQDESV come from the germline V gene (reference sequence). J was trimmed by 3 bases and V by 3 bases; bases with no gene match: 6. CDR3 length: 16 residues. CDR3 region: CASSLAGTGGLYEQYF. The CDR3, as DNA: TGTGCCAGCAGCTTGGCCGGGACAGGGGGCCTCTACGAGCAGTACTTC.

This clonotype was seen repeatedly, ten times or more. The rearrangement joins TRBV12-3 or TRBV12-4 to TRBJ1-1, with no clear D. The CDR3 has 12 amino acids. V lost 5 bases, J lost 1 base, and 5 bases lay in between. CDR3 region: CASSRGNTEAFF. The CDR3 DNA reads TGTGCCAGCAGTCGGGGGAACACTGAAGCTTTCTTT.